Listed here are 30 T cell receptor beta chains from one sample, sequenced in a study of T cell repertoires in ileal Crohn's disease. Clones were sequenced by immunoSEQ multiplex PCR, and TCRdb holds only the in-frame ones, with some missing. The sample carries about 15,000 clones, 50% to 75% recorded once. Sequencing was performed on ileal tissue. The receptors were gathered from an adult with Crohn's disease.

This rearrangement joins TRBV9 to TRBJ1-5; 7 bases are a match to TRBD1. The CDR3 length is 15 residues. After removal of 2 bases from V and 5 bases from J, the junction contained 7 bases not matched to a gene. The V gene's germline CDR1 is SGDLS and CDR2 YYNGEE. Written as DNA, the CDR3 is TGTGCCAGCAGCGTGTCCGGGACAGCTTATCAGCCCCAGCATTTT. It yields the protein CASSVSGTAYQPQHF.

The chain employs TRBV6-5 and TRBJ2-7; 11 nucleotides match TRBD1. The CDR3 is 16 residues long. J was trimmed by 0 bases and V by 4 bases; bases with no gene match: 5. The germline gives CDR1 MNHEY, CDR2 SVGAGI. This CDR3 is CASSSGQGAYSYEQYF. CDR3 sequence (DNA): TGTGCCAGCAGTTCTGGACAGGGGGCCTACTCCTACGAGCAGTACTTC.

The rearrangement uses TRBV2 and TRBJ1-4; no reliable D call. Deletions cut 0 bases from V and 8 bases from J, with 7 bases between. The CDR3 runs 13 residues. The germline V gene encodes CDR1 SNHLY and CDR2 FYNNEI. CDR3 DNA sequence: TGTGCCAGCAGTGAAGCGCAGGAAGAAAAACTGTTTTTT. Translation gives CASSEAQEEKLFF. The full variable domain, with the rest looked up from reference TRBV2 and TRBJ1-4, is EPEVTQTPSHQVTQMGQEVILRCVPISNHLYFYWYRQILGQKVEFLVSFYNNEISEKSEIFDDQFSVERPDGSNFTLKIRSTKLEDSAMYFCASSEAQEEKLFFGSGTQLSVL.

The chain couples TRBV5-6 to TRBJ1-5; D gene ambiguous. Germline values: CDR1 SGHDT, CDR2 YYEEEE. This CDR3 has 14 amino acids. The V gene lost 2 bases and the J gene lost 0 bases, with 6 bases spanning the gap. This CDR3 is CASSFQNSNQPQHF. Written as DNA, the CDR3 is TGTGCCAGCAGCTTCCAGAATAGCAATCAGCCCCAGCATTTT.

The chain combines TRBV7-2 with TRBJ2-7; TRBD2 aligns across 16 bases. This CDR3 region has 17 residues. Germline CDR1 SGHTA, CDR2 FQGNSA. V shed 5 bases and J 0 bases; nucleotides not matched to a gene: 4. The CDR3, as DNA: TGTGCCAGCAGCCCGGGACTAGCGGGAGGGGACTCCTACGAGCAGTACTTC. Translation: CASSPGLAGGDSYEQYF.

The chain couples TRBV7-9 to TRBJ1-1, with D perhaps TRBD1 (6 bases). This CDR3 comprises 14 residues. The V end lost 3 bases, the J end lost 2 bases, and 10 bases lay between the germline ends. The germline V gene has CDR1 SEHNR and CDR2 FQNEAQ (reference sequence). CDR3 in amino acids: CASSFSGVNTEAFF. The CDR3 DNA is TGTGCCAGCAGCTTCTCAGGGGTTAACACTGAAGCTTTCTTT.

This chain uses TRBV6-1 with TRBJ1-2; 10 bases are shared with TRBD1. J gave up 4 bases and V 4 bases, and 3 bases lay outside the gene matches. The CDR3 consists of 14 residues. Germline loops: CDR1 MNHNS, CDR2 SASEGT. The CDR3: CASSATGGPYGYTF. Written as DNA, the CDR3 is TGTGCCAGCAGTGCGACAGGGGGCCCCTATGGCTACACCTTC.

CDR3 protein: CASSLGTSGRAYEQYF. In DNA, the CDR3 is TGTGCCAGCAGCTTAGGTACCAGCGGGAGAGCCTACGAGCAGTACTTC. The chain joins TRBV7-2 to TRBJ2-7; 8 bases are a match to TRBD2. The CDR3 totals 16 residues. Per the germline V gene, CDR1 is SGHTA and CDR2 is FQGNSA. V was pared by 1 base and J by 2 bases, with 7 bases of the junction left unmatched.

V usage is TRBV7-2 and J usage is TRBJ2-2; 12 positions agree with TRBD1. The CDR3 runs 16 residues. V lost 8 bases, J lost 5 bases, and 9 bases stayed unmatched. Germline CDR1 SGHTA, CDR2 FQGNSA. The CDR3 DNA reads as TGTGCCAGCGGGCGGGACAGGGGGCGGCAGACCGGGGAGCTGTTTTTT. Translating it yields CASGRDRGRQTGELFF.

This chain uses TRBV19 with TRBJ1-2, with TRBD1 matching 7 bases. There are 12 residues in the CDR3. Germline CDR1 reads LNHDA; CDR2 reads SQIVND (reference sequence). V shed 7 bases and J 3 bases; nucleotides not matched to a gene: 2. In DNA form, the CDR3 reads TGTGCCAGTAAAACAGGGGACTATGGCTACACCTTC. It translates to CASKTGDYGYTF.

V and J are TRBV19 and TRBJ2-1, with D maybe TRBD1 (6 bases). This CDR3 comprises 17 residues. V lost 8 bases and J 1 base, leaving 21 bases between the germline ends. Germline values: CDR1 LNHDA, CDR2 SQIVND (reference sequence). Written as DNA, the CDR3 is TGTGCCAGTCGACGCCGGGCAGGGGACCCTTCCTACAATGAGCAGTTCTTC. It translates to CASRRRAGDPSYNEQFF.

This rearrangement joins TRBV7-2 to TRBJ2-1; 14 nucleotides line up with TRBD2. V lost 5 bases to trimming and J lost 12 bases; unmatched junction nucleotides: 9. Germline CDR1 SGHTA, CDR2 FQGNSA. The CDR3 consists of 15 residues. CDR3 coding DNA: TGTGCCAGCAGCCCATCCGGGACTAGCGGGAGAGGGCAGTTCTTC. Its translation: CASSPSGTSGRGQFF.

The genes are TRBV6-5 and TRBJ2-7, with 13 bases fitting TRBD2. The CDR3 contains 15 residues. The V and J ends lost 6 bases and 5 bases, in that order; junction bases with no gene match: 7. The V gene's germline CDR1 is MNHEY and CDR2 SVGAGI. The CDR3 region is CASSQLAGGPHEQYF. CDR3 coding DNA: TGTGCCAGCAGCCAACTAGCGGGAGGGCCCCACGAGCAGTACTTC.

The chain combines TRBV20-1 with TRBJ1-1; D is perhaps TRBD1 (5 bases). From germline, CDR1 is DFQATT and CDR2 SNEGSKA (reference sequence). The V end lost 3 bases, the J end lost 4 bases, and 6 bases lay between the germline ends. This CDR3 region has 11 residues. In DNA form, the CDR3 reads TGCAGTGCTAGGGGGCTCACTGAAGCTTTCTTT. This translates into CSARGLTEAFF.

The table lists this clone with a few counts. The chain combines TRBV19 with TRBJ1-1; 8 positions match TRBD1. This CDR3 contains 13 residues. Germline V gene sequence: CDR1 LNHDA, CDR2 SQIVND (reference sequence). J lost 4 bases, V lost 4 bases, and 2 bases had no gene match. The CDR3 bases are TGTGCCAGTAGTAAAACAGGGGGCACTGAAGCTTTCTTT. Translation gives CASSKTGGTEAFF.

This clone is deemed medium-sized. The CDR3 protein is CASRPSSGRAYEQYF. CDR3 in DNA: TGTGCCAGCCGGCCTTCTAGCGGGAGGGCCTACGAGCAGTACTTC. This chain uses TRBV25-1 with TRBJ2-7, with 12 bases fitting TRBD2. Germline values: CDR1 MGHDK, CDR2 SYGVNS. The CDR3 has 15 residues. V lost 8 bases to trimming and J lost 2 bases; unmatched junction nucleotides: 7.

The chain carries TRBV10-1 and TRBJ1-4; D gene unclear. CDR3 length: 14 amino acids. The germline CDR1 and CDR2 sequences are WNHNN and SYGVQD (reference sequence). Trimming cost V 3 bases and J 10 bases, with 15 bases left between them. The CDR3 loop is CASSDGSFPGKLFF. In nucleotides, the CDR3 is TGCGCCAGCAGTGATGGTTCCTTCCCGGGAAAACTGTTTTTT.

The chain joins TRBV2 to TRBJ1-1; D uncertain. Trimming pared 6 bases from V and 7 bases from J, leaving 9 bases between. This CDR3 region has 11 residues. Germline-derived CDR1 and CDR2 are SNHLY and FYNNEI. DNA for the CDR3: TGTGCCAGCAGCCGGGGATATGAAGCTTTCTTT. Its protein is CASSRGYEAFF.

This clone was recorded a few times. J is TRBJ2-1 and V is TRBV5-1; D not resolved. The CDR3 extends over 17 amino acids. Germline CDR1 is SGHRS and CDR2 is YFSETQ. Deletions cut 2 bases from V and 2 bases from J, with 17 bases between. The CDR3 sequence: CASSFVPPGRTYNEQFF. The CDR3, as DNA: TGCGCCAGCAGCTTCGTACCTCCGGGTCGGACCTACAATGAGCAGTTCTTC.

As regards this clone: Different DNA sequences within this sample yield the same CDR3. CDR3 nucleotide sequence: TGTGCCAGCAGCAGTAGCGGGAGCTACAATGAGCAGTTCTTC. Translated, it gives CASSSSGSYNEQFF. The V and J genes are TRBV5-4 and TRBJ2-1; 9 bases match TRBD2. Germline assignment: CDR1 SGHNT and CDR2 YYREEE (reference sequence). CDR3 length equals 14 residues. V was clipped by 4 bases and J by 3 bases; unmatched bases: 2.

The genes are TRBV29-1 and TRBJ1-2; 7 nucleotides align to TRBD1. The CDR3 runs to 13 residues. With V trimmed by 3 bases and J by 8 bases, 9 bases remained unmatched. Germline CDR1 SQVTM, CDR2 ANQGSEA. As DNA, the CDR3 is TGCAGCGTTGAGACAGGGAGTACCAACGGCTACACCTTC. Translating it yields CSVETGSTNGYTF. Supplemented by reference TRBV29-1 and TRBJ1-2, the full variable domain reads SAVISQKPSRDICQRGTSLTIQCQVDSQVTMMFWYRQQPGQSLTLIATANQGSEATYESGFVIDKFPISRPNLTFSTLTVSNMSPEDSSIYLCSVETGSTNGYTFGSGTRLTVV.

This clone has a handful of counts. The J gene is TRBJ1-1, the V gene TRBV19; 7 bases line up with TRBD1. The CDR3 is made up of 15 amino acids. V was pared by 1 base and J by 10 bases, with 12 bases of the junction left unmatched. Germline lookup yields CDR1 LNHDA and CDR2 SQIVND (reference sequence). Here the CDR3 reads CASSIVSGGAETAFF. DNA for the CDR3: TGTGCCAGTAGTATAGTGTCAGGGGGAGCCGAAACAGCTTTCTTT.

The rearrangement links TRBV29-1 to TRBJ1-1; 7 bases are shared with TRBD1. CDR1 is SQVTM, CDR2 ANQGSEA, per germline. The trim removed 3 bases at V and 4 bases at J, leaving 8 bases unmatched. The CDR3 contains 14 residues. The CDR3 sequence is CSVEDHRGATEAFF. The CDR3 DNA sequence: TGCAGCGTTGAGGACCACAGGGGAGCCACTGAAGCTTTCTTT.

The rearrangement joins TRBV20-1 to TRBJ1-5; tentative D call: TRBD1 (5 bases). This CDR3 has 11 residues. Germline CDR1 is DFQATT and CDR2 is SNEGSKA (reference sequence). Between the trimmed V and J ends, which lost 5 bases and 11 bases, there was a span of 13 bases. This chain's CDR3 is CSAGPSRAQHF. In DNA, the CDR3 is TGCAGTGCTGGACCCAGCAGGGCCCAGCATTTT.

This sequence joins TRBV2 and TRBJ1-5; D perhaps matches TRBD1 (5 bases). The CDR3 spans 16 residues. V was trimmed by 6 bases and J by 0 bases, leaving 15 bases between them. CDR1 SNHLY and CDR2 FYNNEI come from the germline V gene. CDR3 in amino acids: CASSGSGGYSNQPQHF. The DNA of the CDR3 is TGTGCCAGCAGCGGCTCGGGGGGATATAGCAATCAGCCCCAGCATTTT.

The CDR3 bases are TGCGCCAGCAGTGAGTTTCGGACCGGGGAGCTGTTTTTT. Translating it yields CASSEFRTGELFF. V is TRBV10-2 and J is TRBJ2-2; D gene unclear. This CDR3 is built from 13 residues. Trimming left V 1 base short and J 5 bases short, with 5 bases between. CDR1 and CDR2 from the germline V gene are WSHSY and SAAADI.

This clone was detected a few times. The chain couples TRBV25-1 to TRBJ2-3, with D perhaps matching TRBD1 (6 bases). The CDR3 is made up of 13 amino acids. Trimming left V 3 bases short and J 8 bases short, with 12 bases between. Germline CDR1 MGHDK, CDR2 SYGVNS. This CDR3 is CASSEGHRSTQYF. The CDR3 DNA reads TGTGCCAGCAGTGAGGGACACAGATCTACGCAGTATTTT.

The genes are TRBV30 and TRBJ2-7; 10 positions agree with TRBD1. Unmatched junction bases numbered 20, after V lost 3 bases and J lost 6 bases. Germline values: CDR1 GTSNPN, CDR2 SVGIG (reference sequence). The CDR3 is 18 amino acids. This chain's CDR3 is CAWSPQTGTGEVRCEQYF. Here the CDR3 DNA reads TGTGCCTGGAGCCCCCAAACAGGGACAGGGGAAGTACGATGCGAGCAGTACTTC.

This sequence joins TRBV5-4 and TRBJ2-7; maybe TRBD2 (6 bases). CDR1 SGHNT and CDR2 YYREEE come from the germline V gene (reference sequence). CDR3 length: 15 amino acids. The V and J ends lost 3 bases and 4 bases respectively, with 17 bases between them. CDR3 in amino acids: CASSSVAGPIYEQYF. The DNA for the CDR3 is TGTGCCAGCAGCTCGGTTGCGGGACCCATTTACGAGCAGTACTTC.

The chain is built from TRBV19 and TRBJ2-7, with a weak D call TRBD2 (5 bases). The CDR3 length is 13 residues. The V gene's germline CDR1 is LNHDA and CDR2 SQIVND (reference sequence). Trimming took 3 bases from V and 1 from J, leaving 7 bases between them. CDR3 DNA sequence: TGTGCCAGTAGTATTACGGGGTCCTACGAGCAGTACTTC. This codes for CASSITGSYEQYF. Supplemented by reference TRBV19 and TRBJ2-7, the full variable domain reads DGGITQSPKYLFRKEGQNVTLSCEQNLNHDAMYWYRQDPGQGLRLIYYSQIVNDFQKGDIAEGYSVSREKKESFPLTVTSAQKNPTAFYLCASSITGSYEQYFGPGTRLTVT.